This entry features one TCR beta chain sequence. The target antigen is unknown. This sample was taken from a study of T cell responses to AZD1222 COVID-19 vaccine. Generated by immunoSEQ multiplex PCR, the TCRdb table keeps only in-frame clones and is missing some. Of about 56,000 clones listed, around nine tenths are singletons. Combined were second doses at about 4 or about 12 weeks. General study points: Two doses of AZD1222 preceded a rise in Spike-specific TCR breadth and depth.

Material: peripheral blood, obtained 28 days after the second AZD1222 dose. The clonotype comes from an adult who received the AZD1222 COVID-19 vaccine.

CDR3 loop: CASNLGTGSTDTQYF. CDR3 DNA sequence: TGTGCCAGCAATCTTGGGACAGGCAGCACAGATACGCAGTATTTT. This chain connects TRBV6-5 to TRBJ2-3, with 8 bases identical to TRBD1. V dropped 7 bases and J dropped 0; count of bases not matched to a gene: 6. The CDR3 consists of 15 residues. Per germline, CDR1 MNHEY and CDR2 SVGAGI.